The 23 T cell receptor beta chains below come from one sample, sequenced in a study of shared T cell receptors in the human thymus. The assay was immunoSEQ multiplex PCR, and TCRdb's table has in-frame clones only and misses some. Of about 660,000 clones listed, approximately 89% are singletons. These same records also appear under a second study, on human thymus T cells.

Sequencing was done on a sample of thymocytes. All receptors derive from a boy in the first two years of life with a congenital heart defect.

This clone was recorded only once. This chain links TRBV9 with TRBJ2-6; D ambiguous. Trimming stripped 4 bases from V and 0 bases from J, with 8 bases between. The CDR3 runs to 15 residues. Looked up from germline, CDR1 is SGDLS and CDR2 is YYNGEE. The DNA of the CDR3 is TGTGCCAGCAGCCCAGAAGACTCTGGGGCCAACGTCCTGACTTTC. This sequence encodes CASSPEDSGANVLTF.

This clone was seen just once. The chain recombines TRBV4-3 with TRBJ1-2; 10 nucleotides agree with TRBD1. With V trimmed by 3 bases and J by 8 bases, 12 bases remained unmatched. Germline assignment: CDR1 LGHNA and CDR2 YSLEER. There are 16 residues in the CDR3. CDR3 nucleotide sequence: TGCGCCAGCAGCCATGACCGGGACAGGGGACCGAGGGGCTACACCTTC. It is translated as CASSHDRDRGPRGYTF.

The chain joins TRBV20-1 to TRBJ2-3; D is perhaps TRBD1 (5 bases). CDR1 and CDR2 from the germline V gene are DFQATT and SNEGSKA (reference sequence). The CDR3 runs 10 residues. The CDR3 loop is CRGATDTQYF. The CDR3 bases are TGCAGAGGGGCCACAGATACGCAGTATTTT.

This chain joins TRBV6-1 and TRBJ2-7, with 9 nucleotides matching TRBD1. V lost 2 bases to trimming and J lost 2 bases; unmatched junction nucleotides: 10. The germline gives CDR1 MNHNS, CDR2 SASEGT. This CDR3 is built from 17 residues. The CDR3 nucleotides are TGTGCCAGCAGTGAAACCCCTCGACAGGGGGGAACCTACGAGCAGTACTTC. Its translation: CASSETPRQGGTYEQYF.

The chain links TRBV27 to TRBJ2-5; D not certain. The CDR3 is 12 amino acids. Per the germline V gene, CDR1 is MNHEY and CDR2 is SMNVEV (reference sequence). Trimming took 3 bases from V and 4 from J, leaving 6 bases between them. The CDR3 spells CASSLAVETQYF. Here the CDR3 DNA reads TGTGCCAGCAGTTTGGCGGTAGAGACCCAGTACTTC.

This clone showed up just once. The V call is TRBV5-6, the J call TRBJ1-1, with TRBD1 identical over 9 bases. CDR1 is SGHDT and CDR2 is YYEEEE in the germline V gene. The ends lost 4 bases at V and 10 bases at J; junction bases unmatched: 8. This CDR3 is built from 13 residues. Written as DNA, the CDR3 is TGTGCCAGCAGCCCCCACAGGGGGCGTCCAGCTTTCTTT. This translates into CASSPHRGRPAFF.

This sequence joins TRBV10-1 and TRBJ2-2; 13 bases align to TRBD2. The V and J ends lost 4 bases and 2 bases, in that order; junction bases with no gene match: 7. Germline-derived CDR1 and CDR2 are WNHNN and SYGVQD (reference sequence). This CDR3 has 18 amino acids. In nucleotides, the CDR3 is TGCGCCAGCAGTGCGGGACTAGCGGGAAAATTCAACACCGGGGAGCTGTTTTTT. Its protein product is CASSAGLAGKFNTGELFF.

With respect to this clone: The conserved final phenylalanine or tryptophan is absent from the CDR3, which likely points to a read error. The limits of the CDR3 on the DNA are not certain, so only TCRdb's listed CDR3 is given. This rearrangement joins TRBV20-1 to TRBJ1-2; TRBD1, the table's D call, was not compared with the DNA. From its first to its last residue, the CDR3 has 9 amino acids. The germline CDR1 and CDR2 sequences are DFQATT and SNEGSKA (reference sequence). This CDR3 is CSASQGCLS.

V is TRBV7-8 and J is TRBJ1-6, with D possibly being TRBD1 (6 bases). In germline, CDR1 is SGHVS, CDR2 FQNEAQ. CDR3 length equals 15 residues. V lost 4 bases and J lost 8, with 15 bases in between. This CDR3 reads CASSSEQGTYSPLHF. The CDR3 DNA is TGTGCCAGCAGCTCAGAACAGGGCACCTATTCACCCCTCCACTTT.

This CDR3 is CASSLAGQGRRERYEQYF. The CDR3 region has the DNA TGTGCCAGCAGCTTGGCCGGACAGGGAAGGCGGGAGAGGTACGAGCAGTACTTC. The V gene is TRBV5-4, the J gene TRBJ2-7; TRBD1 might be the D (8 bases). Germline CDR1 and CDR2: SGHNT and YYREEE (reference sequence). This CDR3 is built from 18 residues. V was trimmed by 0 bases and J by 4 bases, leaving 23 bases between them.

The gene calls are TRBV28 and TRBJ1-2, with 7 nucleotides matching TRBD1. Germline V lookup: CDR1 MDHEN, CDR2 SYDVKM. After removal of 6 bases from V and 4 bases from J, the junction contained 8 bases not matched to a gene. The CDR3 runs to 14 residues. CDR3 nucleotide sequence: TGTGCCAGCAGACCCGGGACAGAAATCTATGGCTACACCTTC. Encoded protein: CASRPGTEIYGYTF.

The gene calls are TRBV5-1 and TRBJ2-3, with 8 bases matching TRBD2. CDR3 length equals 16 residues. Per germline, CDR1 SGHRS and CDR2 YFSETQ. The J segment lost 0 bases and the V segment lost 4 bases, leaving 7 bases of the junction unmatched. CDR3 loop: CASSLRASGSTDTQYF. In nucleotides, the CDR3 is TGCGCCAGCAGCCTCCGGGCTAGCGGGAGCACAGATACGCAGTATTTT.

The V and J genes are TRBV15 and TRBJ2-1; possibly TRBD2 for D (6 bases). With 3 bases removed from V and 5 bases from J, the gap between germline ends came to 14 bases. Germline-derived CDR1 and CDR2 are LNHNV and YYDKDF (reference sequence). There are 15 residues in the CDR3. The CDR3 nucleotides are TGTGCCACCAGCAGTGTGGAGGGGATCCACAATGAGCAGTTCTTC. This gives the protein CATSSVEGIHNEQFF. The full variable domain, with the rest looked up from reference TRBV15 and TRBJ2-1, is DAMVIQNPRYQVTQFGKPVTLSCSQTLNHNVMYWYQQKSSQAPKLLFHYYDKDFNNEADTPDNFQSRRPNTSFCFLDIRSPGLGDTAMYLCATSSVEGIHNEQFFGPGTRLTVL.

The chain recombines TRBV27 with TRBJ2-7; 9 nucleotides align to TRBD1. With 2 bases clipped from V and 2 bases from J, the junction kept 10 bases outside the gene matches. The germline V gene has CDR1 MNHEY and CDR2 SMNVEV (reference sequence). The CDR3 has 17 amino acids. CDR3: CASSLLSGQGTPYEQYF. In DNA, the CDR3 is TGTGCCAGCAGTTTACTCTCGGGACAGGGAACGCCCTACGAGCAGTACTTC.

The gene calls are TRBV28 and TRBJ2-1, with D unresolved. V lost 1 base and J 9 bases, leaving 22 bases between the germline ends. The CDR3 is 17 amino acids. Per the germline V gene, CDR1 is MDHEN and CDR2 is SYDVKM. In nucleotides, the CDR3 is TGTGCCAGCAGTTTATTACCCCCCTTCTCCCTGCGGAGTGAGCAGTTCTTC. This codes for CASSLLPPFSLRSEQFF.

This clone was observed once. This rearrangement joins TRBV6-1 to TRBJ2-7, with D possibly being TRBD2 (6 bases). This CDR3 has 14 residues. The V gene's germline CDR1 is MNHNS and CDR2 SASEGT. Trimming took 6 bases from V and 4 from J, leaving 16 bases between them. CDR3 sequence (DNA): TGTGCCAGCAGGGGAGGACCTCTTACATACGAGCAGTACTTC. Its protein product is CASRGGPLTYEQYF.

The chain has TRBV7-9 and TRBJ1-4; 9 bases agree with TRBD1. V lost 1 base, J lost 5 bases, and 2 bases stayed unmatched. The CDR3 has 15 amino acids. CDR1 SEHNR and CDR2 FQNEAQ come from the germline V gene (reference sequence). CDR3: CASSLEGTGNEKLFF. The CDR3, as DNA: TGTGCCAGCAGCTTAGAAGGGACAGGGAATGAAAAACTGTTTTTT.

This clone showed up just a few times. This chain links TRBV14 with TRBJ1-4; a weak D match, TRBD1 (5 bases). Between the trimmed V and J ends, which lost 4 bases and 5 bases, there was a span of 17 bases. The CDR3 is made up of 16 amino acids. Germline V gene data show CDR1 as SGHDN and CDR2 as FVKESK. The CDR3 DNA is TGTGCCAGCAGCCGAACCTCGACAGCCAGAAATGAAAAACTGTTTTTT. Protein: CASSRTSTARNEKLFF.

CDR3 loop: CASSVKTGGSILNYGYTF. CDR3 coding DNA: TGTGCCAGCAGCGTCAAGACAGGGGGCTCGATTTTAAACTATGGCTACACCTTC. The chain is built from TRBV9 and TRBJ1-2, with 10 bases identical to TRBD1. Germline CDR1 and CDR2: SGDLS and YYNGEE. After removal of 2 bases from V and 2 bases from J, the junction contained 12 bases not matched to a gene. This CDR3 comprises 18 residues.

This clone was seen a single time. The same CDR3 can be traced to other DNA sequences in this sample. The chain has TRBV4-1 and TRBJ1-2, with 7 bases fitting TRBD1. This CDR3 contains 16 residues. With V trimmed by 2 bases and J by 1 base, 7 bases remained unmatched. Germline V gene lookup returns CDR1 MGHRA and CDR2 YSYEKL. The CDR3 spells CASSQLRQGSNYGYTF. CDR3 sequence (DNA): TGCGCCAGCAGCCAACTCCGACAGGGAAGTAACTATGGCTACACCTTC.

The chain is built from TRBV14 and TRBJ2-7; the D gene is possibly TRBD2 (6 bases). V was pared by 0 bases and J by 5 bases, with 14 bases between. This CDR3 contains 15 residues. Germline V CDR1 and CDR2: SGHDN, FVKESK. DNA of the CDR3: TGTGCCAGCAGCCAAGATAGATCGGGGGACCACGAGCAGTACTTC. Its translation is CASSQDRSGDHEQYF.

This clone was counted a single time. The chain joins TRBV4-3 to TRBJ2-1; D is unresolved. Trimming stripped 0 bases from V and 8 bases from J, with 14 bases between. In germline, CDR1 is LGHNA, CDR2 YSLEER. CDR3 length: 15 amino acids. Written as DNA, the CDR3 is TGCGCCAGCAGCCAAGATCGTTGGCAGGTCCATGAGCAGTTCTTC. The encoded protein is CASSQDRWQVHEQFF.

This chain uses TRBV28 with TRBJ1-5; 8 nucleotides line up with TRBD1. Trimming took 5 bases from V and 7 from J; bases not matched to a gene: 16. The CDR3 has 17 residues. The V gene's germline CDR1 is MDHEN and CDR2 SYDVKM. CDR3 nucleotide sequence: TGTGCCAGCAGTCCAGAAGTCAGGACAGGGCGGGGCCAGCCCCAGCATTTT. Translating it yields CASSPEVRTGRGQPQHF.